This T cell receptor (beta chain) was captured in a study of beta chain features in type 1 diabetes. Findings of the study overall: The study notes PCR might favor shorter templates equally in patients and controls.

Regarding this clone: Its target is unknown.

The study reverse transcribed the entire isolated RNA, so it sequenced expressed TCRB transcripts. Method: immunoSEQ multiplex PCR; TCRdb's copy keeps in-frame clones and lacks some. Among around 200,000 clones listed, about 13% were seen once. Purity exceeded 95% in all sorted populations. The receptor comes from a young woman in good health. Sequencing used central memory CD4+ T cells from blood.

CDR3 residues: CSVPEAVSHYGYTF. CDR3 nucleotide sequence: TGCAGCGTCCCCGAGGCCGTTTCGCACTATGGCTACACCTTC. The chain combines TRBV29-1 with TRBJ1-2; the D is unclear. Trimming left V 6 bases short and J 3 bases short, with 17 bases between. Germline CDR1 is SQVTM and CDR2 is ANQGSEA. This CDR3 spans 14 amino acids.